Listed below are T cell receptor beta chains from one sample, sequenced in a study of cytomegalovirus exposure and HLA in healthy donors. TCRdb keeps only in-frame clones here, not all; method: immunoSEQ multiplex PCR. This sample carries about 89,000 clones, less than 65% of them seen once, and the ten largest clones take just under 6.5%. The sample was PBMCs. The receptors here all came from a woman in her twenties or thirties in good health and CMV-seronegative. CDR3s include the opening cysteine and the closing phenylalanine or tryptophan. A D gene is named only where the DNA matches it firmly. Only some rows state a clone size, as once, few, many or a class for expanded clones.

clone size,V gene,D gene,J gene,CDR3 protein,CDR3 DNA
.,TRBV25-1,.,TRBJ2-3,CARGGRETDTQYF,TGTGCCAGGGGGGGAAGGGAGACAGATACGCAGTATTTT
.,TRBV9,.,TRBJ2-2,CASSVPRGATNTGELFF,TGTGCCAGCAGCGTCCCCCGGGGGGCGACGAACACCGGGGAGCTGTTTTTT
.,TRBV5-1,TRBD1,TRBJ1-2,CASSWGQGKVYGYTF,TGCGCCAGCAGCTGGGGACAGGGAAAGGTCTATGGCTACACCTTC
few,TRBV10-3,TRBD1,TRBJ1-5,CATQYDRASNQPQHF,TGTGCCACGCAGTACGACAGGGCTAGCAATCAGCCCCAGCATTTT
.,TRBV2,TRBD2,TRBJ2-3,CASYLAGEPTDTQYF,TGTGCCAGCTATCTAGCGGGGGAACCCACAGATACGCAGTATTTT
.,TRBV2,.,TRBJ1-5,CASSVGGPNQPQHF,TGTGCCAGCAGTGTTGGGGGCCCAAATCAGCCCCAGCATTTT
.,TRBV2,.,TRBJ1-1,CASSEERSLRGAFF,TGTGCCAGCAGTGAAGAGAGATCCCTAAGGGGAGCTTTCTTT
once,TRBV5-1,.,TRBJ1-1,CASSFPSGVGNTEAFF,TGCGCCAGCAGCTTTCCGTCAGGGGTAGGAAACACTGAAGCTTTCTTT
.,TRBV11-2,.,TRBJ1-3,CASSSGSTGNTIYF,TGTGCCAGCAGCTCCGGTAGCACTGGAAACACCATATATTTT
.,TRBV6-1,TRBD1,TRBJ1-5,CASIMDRAVNQPQHF,TGTGCCAGCATTATGGACAGGGCAGTAAATCAGCCCCAGCATTTT
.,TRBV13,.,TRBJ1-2,CASSLADSSYTF,TGTGCCAGCAGCTTAGCAGACAGCAGCTACACCTTC